Below are 13 T cell receptor beta chains sequenced from a single sample in a study of cytomegalovirus exposure and HLA in healthy donors listed by TCRdb under 2017. Libraries were made using the immunoSEQ multiplex PCR assay. Sourced from immuneACCESS, this table was stored by TCRdb with only in-frame sequences that have V and J called. A share of the clones is absent; for the studies checked, an unresolved V gene accounts for under half, and the remainder has no known explanation. This sample holds around 250,000 clones; around 91% were observed only once. Approximately 3% of the sample goes to the ten largest clones. The specimen sequenced was PBMCs. All receptors derive from a woman aged 25-40 years in good health and CMV-seronegative.

This clone appeared once. V usage is TRBV9 and J usage is TRBJ2-1; 8 bases are shared with TRBD2. Germline V gives CDR1 SGDLS, CDR2 YYNGEE. There are 15 residues in the CDR3. J lost 6 bases, V lost 4 bases, and 9 bases had no gene match. In DNA form, the CDR3 reads TGTGCCAGCAGCCCAATAGCGGGAAACCTCAATGAGCAGTTCTTC. Translated: CASSPIAGNLNEQFF.

The chain combines TRBV21-1 with TRBJ2-1. TRBV21-1 is a documented pseudogene. This CDR3 has 11 residues. The CDR3 here is CASSKPNEQFF. The CDR3 DNA is TGTGCCAGCAGCAAACCCAATGAGCAGTTCTTC.

This clone was found once. The rearrangement joins TRBV29-1 to TRBJ2-7; D is possibly TRBD1 or TRBD2 (6 bases each). Per germline, CDR1 SQVTM and CDR2 ANQGSEA. V dropped 5 bases and J dropped 4 bases, with 15 bases sitting between them. The CDR3 covers 13 residues. The CDR3, as DNA: TGCAGCGTTACGGGGTGGGGGGCGTACGAGCAGTACTTC. Protein product: CSVTGWGAYEQYF.

As DNA, the CDR3 is TGTGCCACCAGCACCCAGGCTGACTGGCAAGAGACCCAGTACTTC. This translates into CATSTQADWQETQYF. This chain links TRBV15 with TRBJ2-5; D uncertain. The germline V gene encodes CDR1 LNHNV and CDR2 YYDKDF (reference sequence). CDR3 length equals 15 residues. Trimming took 4 bases from V and 2 from J, leaving 14 bases between them.

This rearrangement joins TRBV7-2 to TRBJ2-7, with 7 bases aligning to TRBD2. The V gene's germline CDR1 is SGHTA and CDR2 FQGNSA. The CDR3 runs 15 residues. V shed 5 bases, J shed 3 bases, and the junction held 10 bases outside the gene matches. The CDR3 nucleotides read TGTGCCAGCAGCCCCCCGGCTAGCGGTATCTACGAGCAGTACTTC. Translation: CASSPPASGIYEQYF. The whole variable domain, filled in from reference TRBV7-2 and TRBJ2-7, reads GAGVSQSPSNKVTEKGKDVELRCDPISGHTALYWYRQSLGQGLEFLIYFQGNSAPDKSGLPSDRFSAERTGGSVSTLTIQRTQQEDSAVYLCASSPPASGIYEQYFGPGTRLTVT.

The gene calls are TRBV6-6 and TRBJ1-4; 8 bases line up with TRBD1. The V gene's germline CDR1 is MNHNY and CDR2 SVGAGI (reference sequence). Trimming took 6 bases from V and 7 from J; bases not matched to a gene: 7. There are 14 residues in the CDR3. The CDR3 coding sequence is TGTGCCAGCAGCTTCCACAGGGGGGGTGAAAAACTGTTTTTT. It specifies CASSFHRGGEKLFF.

This chain links TRBV27 with TRBJ2-7; 10 nucleotides match TRBD2. After removal of 10 bases from V and 5 bases from J, the junction contained 14 bases not matched to a gene. This CDR3 is built from 15 residues. Germline V CDR1 and CDR2: MNHEY, SMNVEV (reference sequence). The DNA for the CDR3 is TGTGCCACCTCCCCGGGACTAGCGCGAAGGGACGAGCAGTACTTC. It yields the protein CATSPGLARRDEQYF.

This clone was detected once. The chain joins TRBV6-5 to TRBJ1-1, with D possibly matching TRBD1 (6 bases). Looked up from germline, CDR1 is MNHEY and CDR2 is SVGAGI. The germline V and J ends were trimmed by 8 bases and 1 base, with 14 bases remaining between them. The CDR3 length is 14 residues. In DNA form, the CDR3 reads TGTGCCAGCCGATCCGGGACACCGAACACTGAAGCTTTCTTT. Translation gives CASRSGTPNTEAFF.

The chain combines TRBV5-1 with TRBJ2-5, with TRBD2 matching 8 bases. V lost 0 bases to trimming and J lost 0 bases; unmatched junction nucleotides: 4. Germline V gives CDR1 SGHRS, CDR2 YFSETQ. The CDR3 consists of 16 residues. In nucleotides, the CDR3 is TGCGCCAGCAGCTTGGTTGTAGCGGGACACCAAGAGACCCAGTACTTC. Its translation: CASSLVVAGHQETQYF.

This clone was seen ten or more times. The V and J genes are TRBV10-1 and TRBJ1-4; no reliable D call. V gave up 7 bases and J gave up 0 bases, with 9 bases separating them. The CDR3 contains 14 residues. Germline V CDR1 and CDR2: WNHNN, SYGVQD (reference sequence). In DNA, the CDR3 is TGCGCCAGCAAACGCGGGACAACTAATGAAAAACTGTTTTTT. Protein: CASKRGTTNEKLFF.

This chain uses TRBV30 with TRBJ2-7, with 10 bases lining up with TRBD2. This CDR3 comprises 13 residues. The trim removed 4 bases at V and 5 bases at J, leaving 5 bases unmatched. Per the germline V gene, CDR1 is GTSNPN and CDR2 is SVGIG (reference sequence). In DNA form, the CDR3 reads TGTGCCTGGACCGAAGCGGGAGGGCACGAGCAGTACTTC. It is translated as CAWTEAGGHEQYF.

The V gene is TRBV10-2, the J gene TRBJ2-7; 10 bases map to TRBD2. Trimming at V came to 5 bases and at J to 4 bases, leaving 5 bases not matched to a gene. CDR3 size: 14 residues. Germline lookup yields CDR1 WSHSY and CDR2 SAAADI. The CDR3 reads CASSTGLAAYEQYF. The CDR3 DNA follows: TGCGCCAGCAGTACTGGACTAGCGGCTTACGAGCAGTACTTC.

A remark on this clone: The CDR3 does not close with the conserved phenylalanine or tryptophan, likely indicating a read error. Because the CDR3's place on the DNA is in doubt, the DNA is left out and the CDR3 is given as listed by TCRdb. The chain recombines TRBV6-6 with TRBJ2-7; the DNA was not used to check the table's D call, TRBD1. Inclusive of both ends, the CDR3 amounts to 14 amino acids. Germline V gene data show CDR1 as MNHNY and CDR2 as SVGAGI (reference sequence). This CDR3 reads CAINTGTGGAAGSL.